The 16 T cell receptor beta chains below all came from one sample that was sequenced in a study of tissue T cells after allogeneic stem cell transplantation. Libraries were prepared by immunoSEQ multiplex PCR; TCRdb keeps only in-frame clonotypes and omits some of them. The top ten hold about 4% of the sample, which has 6,500 to 7,500 clones, 45% to 50% seen once. Time point given: mouse harvest day 7 after allogeneic transplant. Each mouse received 10^7 T-cell-depleted marrow cells plus 10^6 splenic CD5+ T cells by tail vein. The sequenced sample consisted of gut tissue. Receptors were obtained from a female BALB/c mouse given C57BL/6 T cells with graft-versus-host disease after an allogeneic hematopoietic cell transplant.

In its sample, this clone ranks as medium-sized. Mouse names are used for the genes. The read is 1 residue too short to cover the CDR3 end, so that end is filled in from the germline J gene. The V gene is TRBV26, the J gene TRBJ2-3; TRBD2 matches 13 bases. Germline V gene data show CDR1 as KGHPV and CDR2 as FQNQEV (reference sequence). Trimming took 6 bases from V and 1 from J; bases not matched to a gene: 4. There are 16 residues in the CDR3. This chain's CDR3 is CASRGDWGGGAETLYF. The part of the CDR3 DNA that was read is TGTGCCAGCAGAGGGGACTGGGGGGGTGGTGCAGAAACGCTGTAT.

A word on this clone: Gene names and germline match the mouse. The CDR3 end lies 1 residue beyond the end of the read and is filled in from the germline J gene. The chain couples TRBV13-2 to TRBJ2-5; D might be TRBD2 (7 bases). The CDR3 runs to 15 residues. Germline loops: CDR1 NNHNN, CDR2 SYGAGS (reference sequence). Trimming removed 3 bases from V and 2 bases from J, with 13 bases in between. Here the CDR3 reads CASGAPRGAQDTQYF. CDR3 DNA (partial): TGTGCCAGCGGTGCCCCCCGGGGGGCCCAAGACACCCAGTAC.

On this clone: All gene names here are mouse names. The CDR3 goes on 1 residue after the read ends, and that part is filled in from the germline J gene. This chain links TRBV23 with TRBJ2-3; the DNA was not used to check the table's D call, TRBD2. Germline CDR1 and CDR2: KGHTA and FQNQQP. The CDR3 is 16 amino acids. CDR3 DNA, as far as it was read: TGCTCCAGCAGTCCAAGGCTGGGGGGGCGAGCAGAAACGCTGTAT. This encodes CSSSPRLGGRAETLY. The entire CDR3 is CSSSPRLGGRAETLYF.

As concerns this clone: Genes and germline come from the mouse. The read terminates 1 residue before the CDR3 end, so the remaining end is supplied by the germline J gene. The same CDR3 arises from other DNA sequences in this sample as well. The V gene is TRBV15, the J gene TRBJ2-1, with TRBD2 as a possible D gene (6 bases). The V gene lost 4 bases and the J gene lost 4 bases, with 8 bases spanning the gap. The CDR3 is 13 amino acids. Germline V gives CDR1 SGHND, CDR2 FRSKSL. The CDR3 sequence is CASSSGGYAEQFF. The covered CDR3 bases are TGTGCCAGCAGTTCCGGGGGGTATGCTGAGCAGTTC.

In the case of this clone: Mouse names are used for the genes. The read falls 1 residue short of the CDR3 end, and the missing part is taken from the germline J gene. Other DNA sequences in the sample encode the same CDR3. The rearrangement uses TRBV12-1 and TRBJ2-7; 8 bases are shared with TRBD2. The ends lost 4 bases at V and 0 bases at J; junction bases unmatched: 7. Germline V gene data show CDR1 as SGHSN and CDR2 as HYEKVE. The CDR3 sequence is 15 residues long. The sequenced CDR3 bases are TGTGCCAGCTCCCTTGGACTGGGTAGCTCCTATGAACAGTAC. Protein sequence: CASSLGLGSSYEQY. The CDR3 reads in full as CASSLGLGSSYEQYF.

Of note for this clone: Gene names and germline match the mouse. The read falls 1 residue short of the CDR3 end, and the missing part is taken from the germline J gene. V and J are TRBV26 and TRBJ1-1, with D possibly TRBD1 on 6 matching bases. From germline, CDR1 is KGHPV and CDR2 FQNQEV (reference sequence). V dropped 4 bases and J dropped 5 bases, with 11 bases sitting between them. The CDR3 is 13 amino acids. Partial CDR3 DNA: TGTGCCAGCAGTCGACAGGAAGGGACAGAAGTCTTC. Translating it yields CASSRQEGTEVF. In full, the CDR3 is CASSRQEGTEVFF.

Comments on this clone: Gene and germline names: mouse. The read terminates 1 residue before the CDR3 end, so the remaining end is supplied by the germline J gene. The chain links TRBV5 to TRBJ2-5; D is undetermined. There are 12 residues in the CDR3. In germline, CDR1 is LGHNA, CDR2 YNLKQL (reference sequence). The V end was cut by 9 bases, the J end by 0 bases, with 7 bases between. Partial CDR3 DNA: TGTGCCAGGACTTTTAACCAAGACACCCAGTAC. This sequence encodes CARTFNQDTQY. The whole CDR3 region reads CARTFNQDTQYF.

Comment on this clone: Gene names denote mouse genes. The CDR3 end is not reached by the read, which stops 1 residue before it; the germline J gene fills it in. This chain uses TRBV13-2 with TRBJ2-5; perhaps TRBD2 as D (7 bases). Germline V gene data show CDR1 as NNHNN and CDR2 as SYGAGS (reference sequence). The CDR3 is made up of 15 amino acids. The V end was cut by 2 bases, the J end by 0 bases, with 10 bases between. CDR3 loop: CASGDWGRNQDTQYF. The DNA read from the CDR3 is TGTGCCAGCGGTGACTGGGGGCGTAACCAAGACACCCAGTAC.

Details on this clone: The gene names here belong to mouse. Other nucleotide sequences from this sample produce the same CDR3. CDR3 DNA (partial): TGTGCCAGCAGTCTGTCCCAATATGAACAGTAC. It yields the protein CASSLSQYEQY. The full CDR3 is CASSLSQYEQYF. This chain joins TRBV26 and TRBJ2-7; D gene uncertain. The read comes to an end 1 residue before the CDR3 does, leaving the germline J gene to fill in the end. V shed 0 bases and J shed 4 bases, with 4 bases lying between them. This CDR3 has 12 amino acids. Germline V gene lookup returns CDR1 KGHPV and CDR2 FQNQEV (reference sequence).

Concerning this clone itself: Gene names follow the mouse nomenclature. The read comes to an end 1 residue before the CDR3 does, leaving the germline J gene to fill in the end. The chain employs TRBV3 and TRBJ1-5; D not resolved. V shed 7 bases and J shed 2 bases, with 9 bases lying between them. This CDR3 is built from 13 residues. The germline V gene has CDR1 SNHLY and CDR2 FYNGKV (reference sequence). CDR3 region: CASTGKDNQAPLF. CDR3 DNA (partial): TGTGCCAGCACCGGGAAGGACAACCAGGCTCCGCTT.

Points on this clone: The germline and genes are mouse ones. The read ends 1 residue shy of where the CDR3 ends; the end is completed using the germline J gene. This rearrangement joins TRBV13-1 to TRBJ1-1; a weak D match, TRBD1 (5 bases). The V gene's germline CDR1 is NSHNY and CDR2 SYGAGN. CDR3 length: 13 residues. V was trimmed by 6 bases and J by 2 bases, leaving 11 bases between them. The CDR3 loop reads CASTRQNNTEVFF. The DNA read from the CDR3 is TGTGCCAGCACCCGACAGAATAACACAGAAGTCTTC.

This clone counts as medium-sized. Genes and germline come from the mouse. Coverage ceases 1 residue before the CDR3 finishes, and the germline J gene fills in the end. This chain links TRBV13-3 with TRBJ2-7; 8 bases are a match to TRBD1. Losses at the gene ends were 4 bases for V and 6 bases for J; bases not matched to a gene: 9. Germline CDR1 reads NNHDY; CDR2 reads SYVADS. The CDR3 loop spans 14 amino acids. The CDR3 DNA, read in part, is TGTGCCAGCAGTTTGGGCAGGGGGCGGTTTGAACAGTAC. Its protein product is CASSLGRGRFEQY. The whole CDR3 region reads CASSLGRGRFEQYF.

There are a few counts of this clone. The gene names given are mouse names. The read comes to an end 1 residue before the CDR3 does, leaving the germline J gene to fill in the end. The chain employs TRBV3 and TRBJ1-4, with D maybe TRBD1 (6 bases). V lost 1 base and J lost 4, with 7 bases in between. Germline V gene data show CDR1 as SNHLY and CDR2 as FYNGKV (reference sequence). The CDR3 has 14 residues. This CDR3 reads CASSLGRGNERLFF. Partial CDR3 DNA: TGTGCCAGCAGCTTAGGCAGGGGCAACGAAAGATTATTT.

As regards this clone: All gene names here are mouse names. The observed sequence ends 1 residue before the CDR3 terminus, with the missing tail filled in from the germline J gene. The J gene is TRBJ2-2, the V gene TRBV26, with 10 positions matching TRBD2. The J segment lost 4 bases and the V segment lost 4 bases, leaving 6 bases of the junction unmatched. Per the germline V gene, CDR1 is KGHPV and CDR2 is FQNQEV (reference sequence). This CDR3 is 16 amino acids long. The part of the CDR3 DNA that was read is TGTGCCAGCAGTCCCCTCTGGGGGGGCGGCACCGGGCAGCTCTAC. It codes for CASSPLWGGGTGQLY. The full CDR3 reads CASSPLWGGGTGQLYF.

As to this clone: Gene and germline names: mouse. The read halts 1 residue ahead of the CDR3 end, with the missing end drawn from the germline J gene. The chain couples TRBV26 to TRBJ2-5; TRBD1 agrees at 11 bases. The CDR3 contains 14 residues. J gave up 7 bases and V 4 bases, and 4 bases lay outside the gene matches. The germline V gene encodes CDR1 KGHPV and CDR2 FQNQEV (reference sequence). The CDR3 region is CASSPGTGGYTQYF. The DNA read from the CDR3 is TGTGCCAGCAGTCCCGGGACAGGGGGATACACCCAGTAC.

This clone is termed medium-sized (0.01 to 0.1%). The gene symbols are mouse symbols. Read coverage stops 1 residue before the CDR3 terminus; the germline J gene supplies the remainder. The gene calls are TRBV26 and TRBJ1-2; 9 bases line up with TRBD1. Per germline, CDR1 KGHPV and CDR2 FQNQEV (reference sequence). The CDR3 is 14 amino acids. J gave up 2 bases and V 5 bases, and 3 bases lay outside the gene matches. The CDR3 is CASSRQGGNSDYTF. The DNA read from the CDR3 is TGTGCCAGCAGTAGACAGGGGGGGAACTCCGACTACACC.